This record concerns one T cell receptor (beta chain) sequence. The data originate from a study of cytomegalovirus exposure and HLA in healthy donors. Looking at the study overall: From donors who were HLA-typed, an early data release held 70 million to 90 million unique TCRs.

Primers included in the PCR were 60 Vbeta and 13 Jbeta primers. Assay used: immunoSEQ multiplex PCR; TCRdb lists only in-frame clones, some missing. The repertoire has roughly 140,000 clones, more than 75% of them found once; the top ten carry under 3%. Germline V gene data show CDR1 as SGHTS and CDR2 as YDEGEE. With V trimmed by 3 bases and J by 2 bases, 5 bases remained unmatched. CDR3 length equals 16 residues. The TCR sequence derives from a female donor in good health and CMV-seronegative. This chain joins TRBV5-8 and TRBJ2-3; 11 positions agree with TRBD2. Sequenced sample: PBMCs. The CDR3, as DNA: TGTGCCAGCAGCTGGGGACTAGCGGCGATCACAGATACGCAGTATTTT. Its protein is CASSWGLAAITDTQYF.